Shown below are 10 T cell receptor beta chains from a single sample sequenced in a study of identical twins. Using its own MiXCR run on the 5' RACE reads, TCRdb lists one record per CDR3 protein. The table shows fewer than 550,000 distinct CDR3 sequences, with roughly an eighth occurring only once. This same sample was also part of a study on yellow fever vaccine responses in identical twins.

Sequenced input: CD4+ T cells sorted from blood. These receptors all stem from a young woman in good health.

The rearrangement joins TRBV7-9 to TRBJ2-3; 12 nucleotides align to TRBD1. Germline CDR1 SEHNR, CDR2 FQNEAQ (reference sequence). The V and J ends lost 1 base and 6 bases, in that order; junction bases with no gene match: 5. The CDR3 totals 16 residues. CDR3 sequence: CASSLGDRGRWDTQYF. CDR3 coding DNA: TGTGCCAGCAGCTTAGGGGACAGGGGGCGATGGGATACGCAGTATTTT.

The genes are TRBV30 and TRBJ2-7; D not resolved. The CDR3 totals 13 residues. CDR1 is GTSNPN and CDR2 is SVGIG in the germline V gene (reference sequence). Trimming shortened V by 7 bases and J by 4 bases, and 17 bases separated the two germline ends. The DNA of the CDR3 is TGTGCCTTGACACCGCACCCTTTGTACGAGCAGTACTTC. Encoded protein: CALTPHPLYEQYF.

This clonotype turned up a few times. The CDR3 sequence: CASSLATSEQETQYF. The CDR3 DNA follows: TGCGCCAGCAGCTTGGCAACTAGCGAACAAGAGACCCAGTACTTC. V and J are TRBV5-1 and TRBJ2-5; 7 bases align to TRBD2. The ends lost 0 bases at V and 2 bases at J; junction bases unmatched: 4. This CDR3 has 15 amino acids. Germline V gene lookup returns CDR1 SGHRS and CDR2 YFSETQ.

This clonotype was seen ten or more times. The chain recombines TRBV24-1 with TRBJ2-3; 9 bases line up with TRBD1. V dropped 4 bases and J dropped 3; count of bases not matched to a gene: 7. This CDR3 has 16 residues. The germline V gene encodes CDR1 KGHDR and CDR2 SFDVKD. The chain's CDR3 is CATSDPGTGITDTQYF. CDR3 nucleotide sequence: TGTGCCACCAGTGACCCCGGGACAGGGATAACAGATACGCAGTATTTT.

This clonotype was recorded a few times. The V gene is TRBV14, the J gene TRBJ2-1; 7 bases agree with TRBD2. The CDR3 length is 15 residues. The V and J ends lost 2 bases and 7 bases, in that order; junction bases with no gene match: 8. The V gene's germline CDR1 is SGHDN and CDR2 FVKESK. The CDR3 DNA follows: TGTGCCAGCAGCCAAAACTGGCGGGGGTTTAATGAGCAGTTCTTC. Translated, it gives CASSQNWRGFNEQFF. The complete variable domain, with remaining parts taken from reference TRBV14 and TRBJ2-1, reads EAGVTQFPSHSVIEKGQTVTLRCDPISGHDNLYWYRRVMGKEIKFLLHFVKESKQDESGMPNNRFLAERTGGTYSTLKVQPAELEDSGVYFCASSQNWRGFNEQFFGPGTRLTVL.

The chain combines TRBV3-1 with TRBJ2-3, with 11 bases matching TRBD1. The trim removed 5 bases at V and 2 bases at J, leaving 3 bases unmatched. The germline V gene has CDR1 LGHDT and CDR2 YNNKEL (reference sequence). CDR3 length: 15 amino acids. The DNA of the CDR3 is TGTGCCAGCAGCTGGGACAGGGGGTACACAGATACGCAGTATTTT. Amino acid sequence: CASSWDRGYTDTQYF.

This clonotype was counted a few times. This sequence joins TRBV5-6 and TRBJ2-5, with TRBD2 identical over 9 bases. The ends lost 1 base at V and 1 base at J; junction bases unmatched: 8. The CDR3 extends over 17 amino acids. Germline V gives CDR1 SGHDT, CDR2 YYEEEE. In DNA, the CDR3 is TGTGCCAGCAGCTTGCAGATTAGCGGGGGACTCCAAGAGACCCAGTACTTC. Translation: CASSLQISGGLQETQYF.

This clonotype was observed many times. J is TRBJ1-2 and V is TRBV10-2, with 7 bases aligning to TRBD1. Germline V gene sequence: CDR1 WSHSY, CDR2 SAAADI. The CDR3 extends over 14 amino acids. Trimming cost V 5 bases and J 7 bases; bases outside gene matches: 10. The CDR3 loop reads CASSRDRLSSGYTF. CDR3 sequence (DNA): TGCGCCAGCAGTCGGGACAGACTGTCTAGTGGCTACACCTTC.

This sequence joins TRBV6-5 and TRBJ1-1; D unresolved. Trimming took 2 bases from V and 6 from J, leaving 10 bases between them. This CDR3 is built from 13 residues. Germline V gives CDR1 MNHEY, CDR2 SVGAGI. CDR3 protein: CASSYRVMSEAFF. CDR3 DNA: TGTGCCAGCAGTTACAGGGTTATGTCTGAAGCTTTCTTT.

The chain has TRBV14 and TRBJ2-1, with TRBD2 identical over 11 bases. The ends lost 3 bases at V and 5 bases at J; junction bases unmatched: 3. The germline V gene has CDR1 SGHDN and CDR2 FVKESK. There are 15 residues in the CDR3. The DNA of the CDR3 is TGTGCCAGCAGCCAGTTACTAGCGGGGGACAATGAGCAGTTCTTC. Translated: CASSQLLAGDNEQFF.